This passage covers 31 T cell receptor beta chains from one sample sequenced in a study of cytomegalovirus exposure and HLA in healthy donors. Sequenced by immunoSEQ multiplex PCR; TCRdb stores in-frame clones only, minus some. The sample includes about 75,000 clones, about 85% of them seen just once. The source material was PBMCs. These receptors all stem from a man aged 25 to 40 in good health and CMV-seronegative.

This clone was detected a few times. This chain uses TRBV2 with TRBJ2-5, with 11 bases aligning to TRBD2. Germline V CDR1 and CDR2: SNHLY, FYNNEI. J was trimmed by 4 bases and V by 7 bases; bases with no gene match: 5. The CDR3 extends over 14 amino acids. The CDR3 protein is CASTSGGWGETQYF. DNA for the CDR3: TGTGCCAGCACTAGCGGGGGGTGGGGAGAGACCCAGTACTTC.

This chain joins TRBV7-6 and TRBJ1-1; a weak D match, TRBD1 (5 bases). CDR3 size: 12 residues. The germline V and J ends were trimmed by 5 bases and 5 bases, with 9 bases remaining between them. Germline loops: CDR1 SGHVS, CDR2 FNYEAQ. DNA for the CDR3: TGTGCCAGCAGCAACCCAGGGACTGAAGCTTTCTTT. Protein: CASSNPGTEAFF.

The gene calls are TRBV7-3 and TRBJ2-2; 7 bases agree with TRBD1. CDR3 length: 15 residues. The V gene end was trimmed by 5 bases and the J gene end by 6 bases; junction bases not matched to a gene: 9. Germline V gene lookup returns CDR1 SGHTA and CDR2 FQGTGA. CDR3 region: CASSLITGVPGELFF. The DNA for the CDR3 is TGTGCCAGCAGCCTGATAACAGGGGTTCCCGGGGAGCTGTTTTTT.

The V and J genes are TRBV13 and TRBJ2-1; 7 positions match TRBD2. The CDR3 spans 18 residues. From germline, CDR1 is PRHDT and CDR2 FYEKMQ (reference sequence). With V trimmed by 2 bases and J by 0 bases, 10 bases remained unmatched. CDR3 in DNA: TGTGCCAGCAGCTTATCGGTACGCGGGAGCCCCTCCTACAATGAGCAGTTCTTC. It encodes CASSLSVRGSPSYNEQFF.

This clone was seen a single time. The chain is built from TRBV28 and TRBJ2-3; D perhaps matches TRBD2 (6 bases). Germline CDR1 MDHEN, CDR2 SYDVKM. The length of the CDR3 is 15 residues. V gave up 6 bases and J gave up 7 bases, with 20 bases separating them. CDR3 DNA sequence: TGTGCCAGCAGCCGCTTGCGGGGAATGGTATATACGCAGTATTTT. Encoded protein: CASSRLRGMVYTQYF.

The count of this clone is one. V gene TRBV21-1 combines with J gene TRBJ2-7; TRBD2, the table's D call, lacks a check against the DNA. TRBV21-1 is an annotated pseudogene. This CDR3 region has 19 residues. CDR3 amino acids: CASSKDGVVDGREGYEQYV. CDR3 in DNA: TGTGCCAGCAGCAAAGATGGGGTCGTGGATGGAAGGGAGGGCTACGAGCAGTACGTC.

This clone was recorded only once. The rearrangement joins TRBV28 to TRBJ2-7; D may be TRBD2 (5 bases). Trimming cost V 4 bases and J 11 bases, with 15 bases left between them. The CDR3 spans 12 residues. The germline V gene encodes CDR1 MDHEN and CDR2 SYDVKM. The CDR3 bases are TGTGCCAGCAGTTCCACCCGACTACTAAAGTACTTC. This encodes CASSSTRLLKYF.

This clone was seen a single time. The rearrangement joins TRBV9 to TRBJ1-3; D gene uncertain. This CDR3 has 14 amino acids. Deletions cut 0 bases from V and 2 bases from J, with 6 bases between. CDR1 SGDLS and CDR2 YYNGEE come from the germline V gene. CDR3 DNA sequence: TGTGCCAGCAGCGTAGCCCCGGCTGGAAACACCATATATTTT. It yields the protein CASSVAPAGNTIYF.

Here the CDR3 DNA reads TGCGCCAGCAGCCAAGAAACCCCGCAGGCTAGCGGAGTCAATGAGCAGTTCTTC. It translates to CASSQETPQASGVNEQFF. This chain uses TRBV4-1 with TRBJ2-1, with 7 bases identical to TRBD2. This CDR3 is built from 18 residues. Per the germline V gene, CDR1 is MGHRA and CDR2 is YSYEKL. The J segment lost 6 bases and the V segment lost 0 bases, leaving 14 bases of the junction unmatched.

CDR3 coding DNA: TGTGCCAGCTCACCTCGGGGGGCCCAGAATTCACCCCTCCACTTT. Translated, it gives CASSPRGAQNSPLHF. This chain joins TRBV18 and TRBJ1-6, with a tentative D call TRBD1 (6 bases). Germline lookup yields CDR1 KGHSH and CDR2 LQKENI. This CDR3 has 15 residues. Trimming stripped 3 bases from V and 7 bases from J, with 13 bases between.

The V call is TRBV13, the J call TRBJ1-4; 9 bases are a match to TRBD1. CDR1 is PRHDT and CDR2 is FYEKMQ in the germline V gene (reference sequence). V shed 0 bases and J 7 bases; nucleotides not matched to a gene: 9. There are 17 residues in the CDR3. The CDR3 nucleotides read TGTGCCAGCAGCTTAGGCCCCGAGGGGACAGGGCCTGAAAAACTGTTTTTT. Protein: CASSLGPEGTGPEKLFF.

The chain uses TRBV4-3 and TRBJ2-1; 9 bases line up with TRBD2. The CDR3 runs to 20 residues. The trim removed 1 base at V and 0 bases at J, leaving 13 bases unmatched. The germline V gene encodes CDR1 LGHNA and CDR2 YSLEER. The CDR3 is CASSQVLAGGPGGSYNEQFF. CDR3 DNA sequence: TGCGCCAGCAGCCAAGTGCTTGCGGGGGGGCCTGGGGGCTCCTACAATGAGCAGTTCTTC.

The chain combines TRBV27 with TRBJ2-7; 9 nucleotides align to TRBD1. The V gene end was trimmed by 6 bases and the J gene end by 5 bases; junction bases not matched to a gene: 14. CDR1 and CDR2 from the germline V gene are MNHEY and SMNVEV (reference sequence). The CDR3 runs to 16 residues. The CDR3 reads CASRSPLRDRAHEQYF. The CDR3, as DNA: TGTGCCAGCAGATCACCTTTACGGGACAGGGCCCACGAGCAGTACTTC.

This clone was counted a few times. CDR3 residues: CAGQGTGSMDTQYF. The CDR3 DNA is TGTGCCGGCCAGGGGACAGGGTCCATGGATACGCAGTATTTT. This chain links TRBV28 with TRBJ2-3, with 9 bases matching TRBD1. Germline V CDR1 and CDR2: MDHEN, SYDVKM. Trimming at V came to 11 bases and at J to 6 bases, leaving 12 bases not matched to a gene. There are 14 residues in the CDR3.

The chain carries TRBV27 and TRBJ2-7; TRBD2 matches 14 bases. Looked up from germline, CDR1 is MNHEY and CDR2 is SMNVEV (reference sequence). After removal of 2 bases from V and 0 bases from J, the junction contained 21 bases not matched to a gene. The CDR3 has 23 residues. This chain's CDR3 is CASSLVGPGLGLAGGASSYEQYF. The CDR3 nucleotides are TGTGCCAGCAGTTTAGTCGGTCCAGGGTTAGGACTAGCGGGGGGCGCGAGCTCCTACGAGCAGTACTTC.

V usage is TRBV30 and J usage is TRBJ1-5; 9 bases match TRBD1. Germline V gene data show CDR1 as GTSNPN and CDR2 as SVGIG (reference sequence). V was clipped by 0 bases and J by 6 bases; unmatched bases: 6. The CDR3 totals 15 residues. For the CDR3, the DNA is TGTGCCTGGAGTGTAGTACAGGGGGCTCTTCAGCCCCAGCATTTT. Its translation: CAWSVVQGALQPQHF.

The chain couples TRBV30 to TRBJ1-2; 7 bases are shared with TRBD1. The V gene's germline CDR1 is GTSNPN and CDR2 SVGIG (reference sequence). V was clipped by 5 bases and J by 3 bases; unmatched bases: 6. This CDR3 has 13 residues. CDR3 residues: CAWQTGRDYGYTF. In nucleotides, the CDR3 is TGTGCCTGGCAGACAGGGCGGGACTATGGCTACACCTTC.

The rearrangement joins TRBV15 to TRBJ1-2; D is unresolved. The germline CDR1 and CDR2 sequences are LNHNV and YYDKDF (reference sequence). With 0 bases removed from V and 6 bases from J, the gap between germline ends came to 17 bases. The CDR3 is made up of 16 amino acids. The CDR3 DNA sequence: TGTGCCACCAGCAGAGATCAGGAGGCCAGGATGGATGGCTACACCTTC. This sequence encodes CATSRDQEARMDGYTF. Combining the CDR3 with reference TRBV15 and TRBJ1-2 gives the whole variable domain DAMVIQNPRYQVTQFGKPVTLSCSQTLNHNVMYWYQQKSSQAPKLLFHYYDKDFNNEADTPDNFQSRRPNTSFCFLDIRSPGLGDTAMYLCATSRDQEARMDGYTFGSGTRLTVV.

CDR3: CASRLAGFDEQFF. The CDR3 nucleotides read TGCGCCAGCAGGCTAGCGGGATTCGATGAGCAGTTCTTC. This chain connects TRBV5-1 to TRBJ2-1, with TRBD2 matching 9 bases. This CDR3 is built from 13 residues. CDR1 is SGHRS and CDR2 is YFSETQ in the germline V gene. V trimming: 5 bases; J trimming: 8 bases; junction bases outside the gene matches: 5.

This chain uses TRBV6-1 with TRBJ1-2, with a weak D call TRBD1 (5 bases). The CDR3 has 16 amino acids. Germline V lookup: CDR1 MNHNS, CDR2 SASEGT. Trimming left V 1 base short and J 6 bases short, with 18 bases between. The CDR3, as DNA: TGTGCCAGCAGTGAAGTAGTGGCCCAGGGTCCACATGGCTACACCTTC. It translates to CASSEVVAQGPHGYTF.

The V and J genes are TRBV7-6 and TRBJ1-1; the match to TRBD1 covers 7 bases. Germline values: CDR1 SGHVS, CDR2 FNYEAQ. The V and J ends lost 5 bases and 3 bases, in that order; junction bases with no gene match: 9. There are 15 residues in the CDR3. DNA of the CDR3: TGTGCCAGCAGCCCACGGAGGGGGCTATACACTGAAGCTTTCTTT. The encoded protein is CASSPRRGLYTEAFF.

V is TRBV7-9 and J is TRBJ1-5; TRBD1 matches 7 bases. This CDR3 comprises 14 residues. Germline V lookup: CDR1 SEHNR, CDR2 FQNEAQ (reference sequence). The J segment lost 4 bases and the V segment lost 5 bases, leaving 5 bases of the junction unmatched. The chain's CDR3 is CASSVSTGNQPQHF. CDR3 sequence (DNA): TGTGCCAGCAGCGTTTCGACAGGGAATCAGCCCCAGCATTTT.

The chain combines TRBV4-1 with TRBJ2-1; 9 bases map to TRBD2. The germline V gene encodes CDR1 MGHRA and CDR2 YSYEKL. Germline trimming cut 0 bases from V and 4 bases from J; bases unmatched to any gene: 7. The CDR3 consists of 17 residues. This chain's CDR3 is CASSQDRGGGVYNEQFF. Written as DNA, the CDR3 is TGCGCCAGCAGCCAAGATCGGGGCGGGGGGGTTTACAATGAGCAGTTCTTC.

CDR3 region: CASSFLAGDSYEQYF. The CDR3 DNA is TGTGCCAGCAGCTTTTTAGCGGGGGATTCCTACGAGCAGTACTTC. This rearrangement joins TRBV7-2 to TRBJ2-7; TRBD2 matches at 9 bases. The CDR3 runs to 15 residues. Per the germline V gene, CDR1 is SGHTA and CDR2 is FQGNSA. The V gene end was trimmed by 3 bases and the J gene end by 1 base; junction bases not matched to a gene: 4.

A single count supports this clone. This chain connects TRBV11-3 to TRBJ2-1, with unresolved D. The length of the CDR3 is 14 residues. Germline-derived CDR1 and CDR2 are SGHNT and YENEEA. V was cut by 1 base and J by 5 bases, with 9 bases left in between. CDR3 sequence (DNA): TGTGCCAGCAGCTTAGCACAGAAAAACAATGAGCAGTTCTTC. Protein: CASSLAQKNNEQFF.

The chain recombines TRBV6-4 with TRBJ2-1; 9 nucleotides match TRBD1. Germline V gene data show CDR1 as MRHNA and CDR2 as SNTAGT. CDR3 size: 13 residues. The junction had 1 base not matched to a gene; V was cut back by 2 bases and J by 8 bases. CDR3 sequence (DNA): TGTGCCAGCAGTGACCACAGGGGGCATGAGCAGTTCTTC. This codes for CASSDHRGHEQFF.

The J gene is TRBJ2-2, the V gene TRBV7-8; D is unclear. The germline gives CDR1 SGHVS, CDR2 FQNEAQ. This CDR3 contains 14 residues. Trimming took 0 bases from V and 5 from J, leaving 7 bases between them. The CDR3 here is CASSLAGRTGELFF. In nucleotides, the CDR3 is TGTGCCAGCAGCTTAGCGGGCAGGACCGGGGAGCTGTTTTTT.

The V call is TRBV5-1, the J call TRBJ1-4; D not certain. V lost 0 bases and J lost 6, with 9 bases in between. CDR3 length equals 14 residues. Germline-derived CDR1 and CDR2 are SGHRS and YFSETQ. CDR3 coding DNA: TGCGCCAGCAGCTTGGGAACGGTTGATGAAAAACTGTTTTTT. Its protein product is CASSLGTVDEKLFF.

The CDR3 region is CASSLERFNYGYTF. The CDR3 DNA is TGTGCCAGCAGCTTGGAGAGATTTAACTATGGCTACACCTTC. The chain recombines TRBV7-8 with TRBJ1-2; D not certain. This CDR3 is 14 amino acids long. V was cut by 3 bases and J by 1 base, with 9 bases left in between. The germline gives CDR1 SGHVS, CDR2 FQNEAQ.

The genes are TRBV19 and TRBJ2-1, with D tentatively TRBD2 (7 bases). This CDR3 has 15 amino acids. V was trimmed by 3 bases and J by 4 bases, leaving 13 bases between them. Germline V gives CDR1 LNHDA, CDR2 SQIVND (reference sequence). CDR3 sequence reads: CASSILGGQYNEQFF. The CDR3 DNA sequence: TGTGCCAGTAGTATTCTGGGGGGGCAGTACAATGAGCAGTTCTTC. Looking up the rest from reference TRBV19 and TRBJ2-1 gives the full variable domain: DGGITQSPKYLFRKEGQNVTLSCEQNLNHDAMYWYRQDPGQGLRLIYYSQIVNDFQKGDIAEGYSVSREKKESFPLTVTSAQKNPTAFYLCASSILGGQYNEQFFGPGTRLTVL.

The chain combines TRBV27 with TRBJ1-2; the D is unclear. The CDR3 has 13 amino acids. V lost 5 bases and J 8 bases, leaving 15 bases between the germline ends. The germline V gene encodes CDR1 MNHEY and CDR2 SMNVEV (reference sequence). CDR3 residues: CASSPPLGGGYTF. The CDR3 nucleotides are TGTGCCAGCAGTCCCCCACTAGGCGGCGGCTACACCTTC.